This T cell receptor beta chain was identified in a study of identical twins. Every sampled donor was Caucasian and healthy. Trimming left V 1 base short and J 3 bases short, with 18 bases between. The germline gives CDR1 MGHRA, CDR2 YSYEKL. The CDR3 is 17 amino acids. Comments on this clonotype: Its antigen is still unknown.

Unique molecular identifiers were present on the cDNA, which also gained a universal primer site by template switching. In TCRdb, the 5' RACE reads were re-called with MiXCR into one record per CDR3 protein. This sample has 690,000 or so distinct CDR3 sequences, with 5.5% to 6.5% found just once. The study's findings and limits: Conclusions came from cross-sectional statistical analysis, not from following the same donors. Surplus twin overlap in beta out-of-frame sequences was less pronounced.

The sequence came from a man aged 18-30 years in good health. The rearrangement uses TRBV4-1 and TRBJ1-2, with D tentatively TRBD1 (5 bases). The specimen sequenced was naive T cells sorted from blood. Written as DNA, the CDR3 is TGCGCCAGCAGCCAAGCAGGGAGTGTCACAGCGTACTATGGCTACACCTTC. Amino acid sequence: CASSQAGSVTAYYGYTF.